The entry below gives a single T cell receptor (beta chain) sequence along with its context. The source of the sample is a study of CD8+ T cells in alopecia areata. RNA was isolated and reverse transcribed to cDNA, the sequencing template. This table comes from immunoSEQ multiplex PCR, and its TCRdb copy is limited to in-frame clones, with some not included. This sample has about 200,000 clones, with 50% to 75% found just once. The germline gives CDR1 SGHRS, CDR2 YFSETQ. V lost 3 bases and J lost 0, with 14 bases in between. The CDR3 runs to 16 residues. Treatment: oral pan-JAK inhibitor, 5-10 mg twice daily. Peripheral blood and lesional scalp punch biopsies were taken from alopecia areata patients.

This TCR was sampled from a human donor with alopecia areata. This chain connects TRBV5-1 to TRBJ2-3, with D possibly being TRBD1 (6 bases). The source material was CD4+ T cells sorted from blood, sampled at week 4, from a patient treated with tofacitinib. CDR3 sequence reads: CASSSGTGTSTDTQYF. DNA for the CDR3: TGCGCCAGCAGCTCGGGCACCGGGACAAGCACAGATACGCAGTATTTT.